Listed here are 18 T cell receptor beta chains from one sample, sequenced in a study of blood T cell repertoires in COVID-19. The repertoire was sequenced with immunoSEQ multiplex PCR; TCRdb's copy has only in-frame clones and lacks some. The sample has over 45,000 clones, 90% seen once. The sequenced sample consisted of peripheral blood. Receptors originate from a man in his 70s with acute or convalescent COVID-19.

DNA of the CDR3: TGTGCCAGTAGTATTCGGGTTCTGGTCCAGAACACTGAAGCTTTCTTT. Translating it yields CASSIRVLVQNTEAFF. The gene calls are TRBV19 and TRBJ1-1, with D unresolved. Trimming removed 3 bases at V and 1 base at J, with 15 bases between. The CDR3 length is 16 residues. Germline-derived CDR1 and CDR2 are LNHDA and SQIVND (reference sequence).

The chain uses TRBV3-1 (or the pseudogene TRBV3-2) and TRBJ2-7; TRBD2 is a possible D gene (5 bases). Looked up from germline, CDR1 is LGHDT and CDR2 is YNNKEL (reference sequence). The CDR3 extends over 12 amino acids. Trimming cost V 2 bases and J 4 bases, with 6 bases left between them. As DNA, the CDR3 is TGTGCCAGCAGCCAAACGGGGTACGAGCAGTACTTC. Amino acids: CASSQTGYEQYF.

The chain links TRBV20-1 to TRBJ1-2; no clear D. The V end lost 3 bases, the J end lost 4 bases, and 3 bases lay between the germline ends. Germline assignment: CDR1 DFQATT and CDR2 SNEGSKA (reference sequence). The CDR3 is made up of 10 amino acids. The DNA for the CDR3 is TGCAGTGCTAGGAGCTATGGCTACACCTTC. This sequence encodes CSARSYGYTF.

V usage is TRBV27 and J usage is TRBJ2-7, with 7 nucleotides matching TRBD1. The CDR3 runs to 14 residues. Germline V gene sequence: CDR1 MNHEY, CDR2 SMNVEV (reference sequence). J lost 3 bases, V lost 5 bases, and 7 bases had no gene match. The CDR3 sequence: CASSNEGGDYEQYF. In nucleotides, the CDR3 is TGTGCCAGCAGTAATGAAGGGGGCGACTACGAGCAGTACTTC.

The chain is built from TRBV11-2 and TRBJ2-7, with TRBD1 identical over 7 bases. The CDR3 sequence is 14 residues long. In germline, CDR1 is SGHAT, CDR2 FQNNGV. V lost 4 bases, J lost 3 bases, and 6 bases stayed unmatched. CDR3 protein: CASSSQGIGYEQYF. CDR3 nucleotides: TGTGCCAGCAGCTCACAGGGGATCGGCTACGAGCAGTACTTC. Together with reference TRBV11-2 and TRBJ2-7, the CDR3 gives the full variable domain: EAGVAQSPRYKIIEKRQSVAFWCNPISGHATLYWYQQILGQGPKLLIQFQNNGVVDDSQLPKDRFSAERLKGVDSTLKIQPAKLEDSAVYLCASSSQGIGYEQYFGPGTRLTVT.

The rearrangement joins TRBV27 to TRBJ2-6, with D uncertain. Germline CDR1 and CDR2: MNHEY and SMNVEV (reference sequence). The V end lost 5 bases, the J end lost 0 bases, and 5 bases lay between the germline ends. This CDR3 has 14 amino acids. DNA of the CDR3: TGTGCCAGCAGTATTCGCTCTGGGGCCAACGTCCTGACTTTC. This sequence encodes CASSIRSGANVLTF. The full variable domain, its missing parts supplied by reference TRBV27 and TRBJ2-6, is EAQVTQNPRYLITVTGKKLTVTCSQNMNHEYMSWYRQDPGLGLRQIYYSMNVEVTDKGDVPEGYKVSRKEKRNFPLILESPSPNQTSLYFCASSIRSGANVLTFGAGSRLTVL.

The table lists this clone with a count of one. The gene calls are TRBV7-9 and TRBJ1-1; a possible D gene is TRBD1 (5 bases). With 6 bases removed from V and 0 bases from J, the gap between germline ends came to 20 bases. Germline-derived CDR1 and CDR2 are SEHNR and FQNEAQ (reference sequence). This CDR3 is built from 17 residues. CDR3 nucleotide sequence: TGTGCCAGCAGGCCGACCCGGGGGGAAGACATGAACACTGAAGCTTTCTTT. Protein: CASRPTRGEDMNTEAFF.

This clone has only a few counts. The chain is built from TRBV3-1 (or the pseudogene TRBV3-2) and TRBJ2-7; 10 positions match TRBD2. The germline V gene has CDR1 LGHDT and CDR2 YNNKEL (reference sequence). Losses at the gene ends were 1 base for V and 3 bases for J; bases not matched to a gene: 3. CDR3 size: 15 residues. The CDR3 sequence is CASSQGGLAIYEQYF. The CDR3 DNA is TGTGCCAGCAGCCAAGGGGGACTAGCGATCTACGAGCAGTACTTC.

The chain has TRBV28 and TRBJ1-5, with 7 bases aligning to TRBD1. This CDR3 is 15 amino acids long. The V gene end was trimmed by 7 bases and the J gene end by 3 bases; junction bases not matched to a gene: 9. Germline CDR1 MDHEN, CDR2 SYDVKM. The CDR3 DNA follows: TGTGCCAGCATGAGACAGGGCGGCGACAATCAGCCCCAGCATTTT. The encoded protein is CASMRQGGDNQPQHF. Looking up the rest from reference TRBV28 and TRBJ1-5 gives the full variable domain: DVKVTQSSRYLVKRTGEKVFLECVQDMDHENMFWYRQDPGLGLRLIYFSYDVKMKEKGDIPEGYSVSREKKERFSLILESASTNQTSMYLCASMRQGGDNQPQHFGDGTRLSIL.

This clone was seen a single time. The chain uses TRBV9 and TRBJ1-2; D not resolved. CDR1 is SGDLS and CDR2 is YYNGEE in the germline V gene. V gave up 0 bases and J gave up 2 bases, with 11 bases separating them. The CDR3 extends over 15 amino acids. In DNA, the CDR3 is TGTGCCAGCAGCGTAGTCGCAGATCCGAACTATGGCTACACCTTC. This sequence encodes CASSVVADPNYGYTF.

The chain couples TRBV12-2 to TRBJ2-3; the table's D call TRBD2 went unverified against the DNA. TRBV12-2 is termed a pseudogene. CDR3 length: 17 residues. CDR3 nucleotide sequence: TGTGCAAGTCGCTTAGCGTGGCGGGGGAGCTACACAGATACGCAGTATTTT. This encodes CASRLAWRGSYTDTQYF.

For this clone: The junction departs from germline at one end; a sequencing error may be responsible. This rearrangement joins TRBV14 to TRBJ2-4; 10 nucleotides line up with TRBD1. Per germline, CDR1 SGHDN and CDR2 FVKESK. This CDR3 comprises 13 residues. The CDR3 sequence is CASSQDLRQGANF. The DNA of the CDR3 is TGTGCCAGCAGCCAAGATCTTAGACAGGGGGCGAACTTC.

The V and J genes are TRBV5-1 and TRBJ2-1; 9 nucleotides align to TRBD1. The CDR3 has 14 residues. Germline-derived CDR1 and CDR2 are SGHRS and YFSETQ. Trimming removed 4 bases from V and 8 bases from J; junction bases left unmatched: 7. In DNA, the CDR3 is TGCGCCAGCAGCGGGGACAGGGTATATGATGAGCAGTTCTTC. Its translation is CASSGDRVYDEQFF.

The chain carries TRBV7-9 and TRBJ1-5, with 9 nucleotides matching TRBD1. CDR1 is SEHNR and CDR2 is FQNEAQ in the germline V gene (reference sequence). The length of the CDR3 is 17 residues. Unmatched junction bases numbered 5, after V lost 2 bases and J lost 0 bases. The CDR3 region is CASSLWTGDGSNQPQHF. The CDR3 bases are TGTGCCAGCAGCTTATGGACAGGGGATGGTAGCAATCAGCCCCAGCATTTT.

The V gene is TRBV5-6, the J gene TRBJ1-2; D is ambiguous. V was cut by 4 bases and J by 5 bases, with 12 bases left in between. CDR3 length: 13 amino acids. The germline V gene encodes CDR1 SGHDT and CDR2 YYEEEE. CDR3 sequence: CASSPRREYGYTF. The CDR3 DNA reads TGTGCCAGCAGCCCCCGGAGGGAGTATGGCTACACCTTC.

The J gene is TRBJ2-7, the V gene TRBV5-8, with D maybe TRBD2 (6 bases). This CDR3 has 16 amino acids. Looked up from germline, CDR1 is SGHTS and CDR2 is YDEGEE. The germline V and J ends were trimmed by 0 bases and 2 bases, with 15 bases remaining between them. The chain's CDR3 is CASSLAGVAGTYEQYF. In nucleotides, the CDR3 is TGTGCCAGCAGCTTGGCGGGGGTAGCTGGTACCTACGAGCAGTACTTC.

The V gene is TRBV10-3, the J gene TRBJ1-1, with TRBD1 matching 8 bases. This CDR3 region has 14 residues. In germline, CDR1 is ENHRY, CDR2 SYGVKD. Losses at the gene ends were 4 bases for V and 5 bases for J; bases not matched to a gene: 6. In DNA, the CDR3 is TGTGCCATCAGTGGGGCAGGGGGCTATACTGAAGCTTTCTTT. The encoded protein is CAISGAGGYTEAFF.

The CDR3 DNA reads TGTGCCAGCAGCCAAAAGACTAGCGGGGGGGCCATTGAGCAGTTCTTC. Translated: CASSQKTSGGAIEQFF. This rearrangement joins TRBV4-2 to TRBJ2-1, with 14 bases fitting TRBD2. The junction had 6 bases not matched to a gene; V was cut back by 2 bases and J by 9 bases. The CDR3 is 16 residues long. Looked up from germline, CDR1 is LGHNA and CDR2 is YNFKEQ.